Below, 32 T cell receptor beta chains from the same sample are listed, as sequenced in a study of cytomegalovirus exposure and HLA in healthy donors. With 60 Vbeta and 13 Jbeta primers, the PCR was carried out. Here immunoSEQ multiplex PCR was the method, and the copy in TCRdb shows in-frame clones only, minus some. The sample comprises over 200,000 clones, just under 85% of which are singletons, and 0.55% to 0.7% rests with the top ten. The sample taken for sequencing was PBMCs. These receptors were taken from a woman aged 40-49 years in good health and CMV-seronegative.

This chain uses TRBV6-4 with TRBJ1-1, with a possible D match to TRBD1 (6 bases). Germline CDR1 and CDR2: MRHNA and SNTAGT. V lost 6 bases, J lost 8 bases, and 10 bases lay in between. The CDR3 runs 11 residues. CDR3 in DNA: TGTGCCAGCAGGACAACAGGGGAAGCTTTCTTT. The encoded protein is CASRTTGEAFF.

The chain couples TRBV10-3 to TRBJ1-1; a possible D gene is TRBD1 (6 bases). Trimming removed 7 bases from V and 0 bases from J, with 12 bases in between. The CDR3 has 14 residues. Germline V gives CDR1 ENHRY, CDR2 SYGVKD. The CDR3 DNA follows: TGTGCCATCAATTCCGGGACATTGAACACTGAAGCTTTCTTT. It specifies CAINSGTLNTEAFF.

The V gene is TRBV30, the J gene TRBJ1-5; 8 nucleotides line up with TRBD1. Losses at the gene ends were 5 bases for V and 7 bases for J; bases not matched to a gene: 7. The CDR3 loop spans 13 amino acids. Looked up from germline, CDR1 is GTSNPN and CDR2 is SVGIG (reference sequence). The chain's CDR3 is CAWDQGADQPQHF. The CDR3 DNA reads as TGTGCCTGGGACCAGGGGGCCGACCAGCCCCAGCATTTT.

The CDR3 loop is CATSYFSGEGAGGYGYTF. CDR3 DNA sequence: TGTGCCACCAGCTATTTCTCGGGGGAGGGTGCAGGAGGCTATGGCTACACCTTC. The chain joins TRBV15 to TRBJ1-2; perhaps TRBD1 as D (5 bases). CDR1 is LNHNV and CDR2 is YYDKDF in the germline V gene (reference sequence). The V end was cut by 5 bases, the J end by 4 bases, with 26 bases between. The length of the CDR3 is 18 residues.

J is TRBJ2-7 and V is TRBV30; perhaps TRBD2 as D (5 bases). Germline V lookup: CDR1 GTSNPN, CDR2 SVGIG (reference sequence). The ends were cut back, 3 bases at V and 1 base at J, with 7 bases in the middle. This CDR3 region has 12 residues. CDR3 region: CAWRGGSYEQYF. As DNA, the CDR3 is TGTGCCTGGAGAGGAGGATCCTACGAGCAGTACTTC.

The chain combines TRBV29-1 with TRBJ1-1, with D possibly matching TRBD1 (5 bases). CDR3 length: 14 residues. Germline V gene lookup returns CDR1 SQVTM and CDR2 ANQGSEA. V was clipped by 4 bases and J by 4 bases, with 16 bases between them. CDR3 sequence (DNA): TGCAGCGTTGCGAACAGGAGTACGTTCACTGAAGCTTTCTTT. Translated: CSVANRSTFTEAFF.

The CDR3 DNA sequence: TGTGCCAGTAGTACACAGGGGGAAAAGGGCAATCAGCCCCAGCATTTT. Protein: CASSTQGEKGNQPQHF. The chain uses TRBV19 and TRBJ1-5, with TRBD1 matching 8 bases. The V segment lost 4 bases and the J segment 2 bases; nucleotides outside the gene matches: 7. This CDR3 has 16 residues. Germline V CDR1 and CDR2: LNHDA, SQIVND (reference sequence).

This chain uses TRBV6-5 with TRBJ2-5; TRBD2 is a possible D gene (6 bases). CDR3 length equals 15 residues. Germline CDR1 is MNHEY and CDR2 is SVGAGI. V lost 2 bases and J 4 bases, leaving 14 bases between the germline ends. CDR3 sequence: CASSYRKGGGETQYF. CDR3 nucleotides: TGTGCCAGCAGTTACAGGAAGGGAGGAGGAGAGACCCAGTACTTC.

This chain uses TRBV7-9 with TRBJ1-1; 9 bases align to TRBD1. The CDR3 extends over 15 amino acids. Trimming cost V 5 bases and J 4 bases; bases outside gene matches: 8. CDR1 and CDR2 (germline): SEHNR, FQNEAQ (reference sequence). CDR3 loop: CASSRTGGPSTEAFF. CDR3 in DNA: TGTGCCAGCAGCCGAACAGGGGGCCCGAGCACTGAAGCTTTCTTT.

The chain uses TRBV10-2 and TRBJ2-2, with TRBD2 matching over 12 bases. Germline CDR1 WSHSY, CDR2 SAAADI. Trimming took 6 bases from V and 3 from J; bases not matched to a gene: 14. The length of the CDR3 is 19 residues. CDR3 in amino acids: CASREPGLAGGHYTGELFF. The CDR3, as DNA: TGCGCCAGCAGGGAACCAGGGCTAGCGGGGGGGCACTACACCGGGGAGCTGTTTTTT.

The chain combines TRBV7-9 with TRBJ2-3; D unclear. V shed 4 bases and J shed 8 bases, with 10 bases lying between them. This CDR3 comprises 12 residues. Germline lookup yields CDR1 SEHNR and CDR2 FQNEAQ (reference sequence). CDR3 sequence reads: CASSSGGGTQYF. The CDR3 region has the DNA TGTGCCAGCAGCTCCGGCGGCGGTACGCAGTATTTT.

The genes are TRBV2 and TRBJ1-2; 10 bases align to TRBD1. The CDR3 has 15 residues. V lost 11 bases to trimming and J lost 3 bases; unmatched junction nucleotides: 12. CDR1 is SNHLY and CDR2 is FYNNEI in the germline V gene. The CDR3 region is CAVLDRGRLDYGYTF. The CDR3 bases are TGTGCCGTTCTCGACAGGGGGCGCTTGGACTATGGCTACACCTTC.

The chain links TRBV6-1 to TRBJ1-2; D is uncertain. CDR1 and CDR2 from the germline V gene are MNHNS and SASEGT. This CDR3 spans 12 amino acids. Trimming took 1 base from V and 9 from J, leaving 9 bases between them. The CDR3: CASSEGELRYTF. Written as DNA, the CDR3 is TGTGCCAGCAGTGAAGGAGAGCTTCGCTACACCTTC.

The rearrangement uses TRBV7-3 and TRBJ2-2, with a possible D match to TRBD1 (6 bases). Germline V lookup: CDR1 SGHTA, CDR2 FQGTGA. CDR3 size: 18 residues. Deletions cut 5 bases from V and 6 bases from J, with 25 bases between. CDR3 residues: CASSPRPLKSGDAGELFF. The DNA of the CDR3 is TGTGCCAGCAGCCCACGACCCCTAAAATCAGGGGATGCCGGGGAGCTGTTTTTT.

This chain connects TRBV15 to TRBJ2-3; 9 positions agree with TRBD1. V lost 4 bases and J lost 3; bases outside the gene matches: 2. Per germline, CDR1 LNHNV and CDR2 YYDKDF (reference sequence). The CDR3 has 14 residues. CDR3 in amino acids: CATSKGQGTDTQYF. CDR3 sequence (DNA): TGTGCCACCAGCAAGGGACAGGGAACAGATACGCAGTATTTT.

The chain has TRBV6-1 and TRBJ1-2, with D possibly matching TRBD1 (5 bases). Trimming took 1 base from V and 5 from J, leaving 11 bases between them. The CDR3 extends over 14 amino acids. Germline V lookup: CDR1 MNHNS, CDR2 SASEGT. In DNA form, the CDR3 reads TGTGCCAGCAGTGAAGACGGGACTTCTTATGGCTACACCTTC. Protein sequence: CASSEDGTSYGYTF.

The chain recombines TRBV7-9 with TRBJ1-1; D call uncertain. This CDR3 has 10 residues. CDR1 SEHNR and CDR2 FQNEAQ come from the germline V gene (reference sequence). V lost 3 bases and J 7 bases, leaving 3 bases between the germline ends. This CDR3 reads CASSLSEAFF. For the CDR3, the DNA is TGTGCCAGCAGCTTGAGTGAAGCTTTCTTT.

The CDR3 here is CASSREQQGTNEKLFF. CDR3 nucleotides: TGTGCCAGCTCACGGGAACAACAGGGGACAAATGAAAAACTGTTTTTT. The V and J genes are TRBV18 and TRBJ1-4, with 7 bases that match TRBD1. Germline V lookup: CDR1 KGHSH, CDR2 LQKENI. CDR3 length equals 16 residues. Trimming took 4 bases from V and 5 from J; bases not matched to a gene: 10.

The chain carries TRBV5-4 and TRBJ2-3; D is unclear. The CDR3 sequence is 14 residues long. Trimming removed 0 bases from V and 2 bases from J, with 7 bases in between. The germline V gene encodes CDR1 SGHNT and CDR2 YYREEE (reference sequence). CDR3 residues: CASSLASLTDTQYF. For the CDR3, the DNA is TGTGCCAGCAGCTTGGCATCACTCACAGATACGCAGTATTTT.

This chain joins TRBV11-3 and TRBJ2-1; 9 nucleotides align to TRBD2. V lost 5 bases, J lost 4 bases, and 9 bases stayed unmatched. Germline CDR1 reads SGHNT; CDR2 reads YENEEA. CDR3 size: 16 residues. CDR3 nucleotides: TGTGCCAGCAGCCCGACTTCTAGCGGGGCGTACAATGAGCAGTTCTTC. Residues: CASSPTSSGAYNEQFF.

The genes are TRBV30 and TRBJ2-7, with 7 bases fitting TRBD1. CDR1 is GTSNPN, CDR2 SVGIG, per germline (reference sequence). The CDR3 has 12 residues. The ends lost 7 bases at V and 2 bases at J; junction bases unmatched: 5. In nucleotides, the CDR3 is TGTGCCTTCCGGGACAGCACCTACGAGCAGTACTTC. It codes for CAFRDSTYEQYF.

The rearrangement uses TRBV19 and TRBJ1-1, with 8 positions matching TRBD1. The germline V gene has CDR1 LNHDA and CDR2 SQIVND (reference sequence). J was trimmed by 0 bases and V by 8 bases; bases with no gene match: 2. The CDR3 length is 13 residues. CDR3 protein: CASGQGLNTEAFF. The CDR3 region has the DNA TGTGCCAGTGGACAGGGTTTGAACACTGAAGCTTTCTTT.

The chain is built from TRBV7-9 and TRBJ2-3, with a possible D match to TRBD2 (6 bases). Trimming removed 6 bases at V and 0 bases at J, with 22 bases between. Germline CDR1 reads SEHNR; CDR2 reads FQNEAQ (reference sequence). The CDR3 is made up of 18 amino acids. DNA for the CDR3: TGTGCCAGCAGGTCTCCCCTGACGGGACTGGATAGCACAGATACGCAGTATTTT. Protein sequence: CASRSPLTGLDSTDTQYF.

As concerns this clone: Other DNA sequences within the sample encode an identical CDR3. The CDR3 is CASSLPRTGYSPLHF. CDR3 coding DNA: TGTGCCAGCAGTTTACCCCGGACAGGGTATTCACCCCTCCACTTT. The rearrangement joins TRBV27 to TRBJ1-6; 8 bases align to TRBD1. The CDR3 length is 15 residues. Germline loops: CDR1 MNHEY, CDR2 SMNVEV (reference sequence). V shed 2 bases, J shed 8 bases, and the junction held 5 bases outside the gene matches.

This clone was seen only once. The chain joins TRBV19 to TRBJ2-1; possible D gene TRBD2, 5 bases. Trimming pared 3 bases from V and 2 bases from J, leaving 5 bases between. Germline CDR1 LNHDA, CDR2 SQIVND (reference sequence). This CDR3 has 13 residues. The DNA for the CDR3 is TGTGCCAGTAGTATCGGGGCCTACAATGAGCAGTTCTTC. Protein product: CASSIGAYNEQFF.

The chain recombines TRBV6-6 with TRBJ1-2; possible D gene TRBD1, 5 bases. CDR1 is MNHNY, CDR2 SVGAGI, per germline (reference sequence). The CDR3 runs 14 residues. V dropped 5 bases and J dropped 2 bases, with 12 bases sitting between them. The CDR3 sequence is CASSRSQGNYGYTF. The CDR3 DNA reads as TGTGCCAGCAGTCGGTCCCAGGGAAACTATGGCTACACCTTC.

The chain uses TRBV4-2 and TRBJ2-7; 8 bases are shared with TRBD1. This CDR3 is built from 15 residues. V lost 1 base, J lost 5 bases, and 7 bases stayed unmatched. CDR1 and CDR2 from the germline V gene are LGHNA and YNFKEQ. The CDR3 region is CASSQVPDRVNEQYF. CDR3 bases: TGTGCCAGCAGCCAAGTCCCGGACAGGGTCAACGAGCAGTACTTC.

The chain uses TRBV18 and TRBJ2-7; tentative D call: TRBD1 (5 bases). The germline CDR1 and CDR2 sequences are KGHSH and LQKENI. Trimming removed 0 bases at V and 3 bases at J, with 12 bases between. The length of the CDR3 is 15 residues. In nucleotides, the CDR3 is TGTGCCAGCTCACCACCGACGACAGAAGGCTACGAGCAGTACTTC. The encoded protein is CASSPPTTEGYEQYF.

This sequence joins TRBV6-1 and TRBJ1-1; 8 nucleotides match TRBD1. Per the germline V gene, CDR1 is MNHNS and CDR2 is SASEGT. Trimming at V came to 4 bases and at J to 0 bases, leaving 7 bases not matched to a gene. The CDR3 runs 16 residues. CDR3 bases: TGTGCCAGCAGTGGACAGGGGTACCGTATGAACACTGAAGCTTTCTTT. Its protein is CASSGQGYRMNTEAFF.

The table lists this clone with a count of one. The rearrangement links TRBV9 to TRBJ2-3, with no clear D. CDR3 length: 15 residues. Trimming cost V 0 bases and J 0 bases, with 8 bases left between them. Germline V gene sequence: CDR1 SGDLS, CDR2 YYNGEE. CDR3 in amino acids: CASSVVATSTDTQYF. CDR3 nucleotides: TGTGCCAGCAGCGTAGTAGCAACTAGCACAGATACGCAGTATTTT.

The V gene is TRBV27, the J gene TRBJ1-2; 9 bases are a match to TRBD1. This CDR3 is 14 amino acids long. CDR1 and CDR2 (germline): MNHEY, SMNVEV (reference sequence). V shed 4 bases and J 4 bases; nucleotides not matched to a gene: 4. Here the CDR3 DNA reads TGTGCCAGCAGTTCAGGGACAGGGTCCTATGGCTACACCTTC. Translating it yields CASSSGTGSYGYTF.

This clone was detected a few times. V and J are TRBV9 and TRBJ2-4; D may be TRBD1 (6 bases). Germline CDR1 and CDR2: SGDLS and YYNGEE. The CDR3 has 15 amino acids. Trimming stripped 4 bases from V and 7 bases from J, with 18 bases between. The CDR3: CASSPQPSQGNIQYF. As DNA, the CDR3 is TGTGCCAGCAGCCCCCAGCCGTCCCAGGGGAACATTCAGTACTTC. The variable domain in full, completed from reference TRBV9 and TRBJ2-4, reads DSGVTQTPKHLITATGQRVTLRCSPRSGDLSVYWYQQSLDQGLQFLIQYYNGEERAKGNILERFSAQQFPDLHSELNLSSLELGDSALYFCASSPQPSQGNIQYFGAGTRLSVL.